This T cell receptor beta chain came from a study of immunodeficiency (dated by TCRdb to the late 2010s). At the level of the whole study: To search for oligoclonality and VDJ recombination defects, the researchers carried out a repertoire analysis.

Before TCR sequencing, CD3+CD8+ T cells were sorted out of fresh PBMCs. Concerning this clone itself: Its antigen is not yet known. No per-base quality is available; no much larger clone lies one base away.

Reading the germline V gene gives CDR1 SGHRS and CDR2 YFSETQ. Spanning cysteine to phenylalanine, the CDR3 consists of 15 amino acids. Only the CDR3 part of the read is kept: 45 bases, read in frame from the first base. V sheds 0 bases and J sheds 4 bases, leaving 11 bases between their ends. After extraction using the QIAamp DNA Blood Mini Kit, genomic DNA was sent off for immunoSEQ repertoire analysis. Using a standard quantity of genomic DNA template, multiplex PCR was run to amplify the CDR3 regions. An Illumina platform was used to sequence the PCR products. Under the source paper's analysis protocol: Alignment of sequences was done against a reference, and the V, D and J gene definitions came from IMGT. A nearest-neighbor clustering algorithm merged closely related sequences to remove PCR and sequencing errors. V, D and J usage was examined in productive unique and total sequences using ImmunoSEQ Analyzer tools along with R version 3.6.1. TCRdb obtained this table from immuneACCESS and retained in-frame rearrangements with V and J assigned. These tables miss some clones; where compared with another copy, unresolved V genes account for less than half of the shortfall, and the remainder is unexplained. That table supplies the V and J calls and clone size; D and trimming were determined from the DNA. The sample profile shows several thousand clones; around 91% of them were found once. Around 11% of the sample is in the top ten clones.

Overall study outcomes, separate from this receptor: Severe oligoclonality, as judged by top-100 and total clonotype frequencies, was observed in patient CD8+ T cells but not in patient CD4+ T cells. Relative to control CD8+ T cells, CD8+ T cells from patients had restricted TRB V-J pairing and a lower productive entropy. In the entropy comparisons of patients against healthy controls, patients were shown as n=3 (open circles), and an effect of thymic development was suggested only as a possibility.

The chain is made from TRBV5-1 and TRBJ2-1; TRBD1 is a weak D gene call, 6 bases matching. The sequence derives from a human donor in good health. The sequencing sample was made of CD8+ T cells from blood. The DNA sequence follows: TGCGCCAGCAGCTTGGACCGGGACACTTACAATGAGCAGTTCTTC. This encodes CASSLDRDTYNEQFF.